This T cell receptor (beta chain) derives from a study of T-cell reconstitution after alpha-beta-depleted transplantation in children. Overall study findings and caveats: Approximately two months post-transplant, alpha-beta T cells reportedly originated from several hundred expanded graft clones. Newly produced T cells mostly accounted for T-cell counts and diversity one year post-transplant.

Germline values: CDR1 LGHDT, CDR2 YNNKEL (reference sequence). The CDR3 is 17 residues long. V was clipped by 2 bases and J by 7 bases; unmatched bases: 12. Of note for this clonotype: What it recognizes is unknown.

Preparation of the TCRbeta library involved a method that used unique molecular identifiers. One entry per CDR3 protein results from TCRdb running MiXCR on the PCR reads. The sample has approximately 97,000 distinct CDR3 sequences, 7% to 8% seen once; the top ten hold 16%. The V gene is TRBV3-1, the J gene TRBJ2-7; 12 nucleotides match TRBD2. The TCR comes from a boy between 2 and 10 years old with acute lymphoblastic leukemia, due to receive a stem cell transplant. The sequencing here drew on PBMCs, taken before TCRalphabeta/CD19-depleted stem cell transplant. CDR3 residues: CASSQRSSGGAAREQYF. The CDR3 DNA reads as TGTGCCAGCAGCCAAAGGTCTAGCGGGGGGGCCGCTCGAGAGCAGTACTTC.